Listed below are T cell receptor beta chains from one sample, sequenced in a study of cytomegalovirus exposure and HLA in healthy donors. Generated by immunoSEQ multiplex PCR, the TCRdb table keeps only in-frame clones and is missing some. Altogether around 140,000 clones are present, just under 75% being singletons, with the ten largest covering approximately 1.6%. The sample taken for sequencing was PBMCs. The receptors stem from a woman younger than 30 in good health and CMV-seronegative. CDR3s include the opening cysteine and the closing phenylalanine or tryptophan. A D gene is named only where the DNA matches it firmly. Expanded clones are given a class, and other clones once, few, many or no size at all.

J gene	clone size	D gene	V gene	CDR3 DNA	CDR3 protein
TRBJ1-2	NA	NA	TRBV7-4	TGTGCCAGCAGCCCGGGCGGGGACTATGGCTACACCTTC	CASSPGGDYGYTF
TRBJ1-4	NA	NA	TRBV18	TGTGCCAGCTCACCAGGGAGAGGGATGGATGAAAAACTGTTTTTT	CASSPGRGMDEKLFF
TRBJ2-3	few	TRBD2	TRBV6-5	TGTGCCAGCAGTTACTCGAAGGTAGCGGGGGTAGATACGCAGTATTTT	CASSYSKVAGVDTQYF
TRBJ1-6	NA	TRBD1	TRBV4-2	TGTGCCAGCAGCCTATACGCGGACAGGGGAAATAATTCACCCCTCCACTTT	CASSLYADRGNNSPLHF
TRBJ1-1	NA	TRBD1	TRBV7-9	TGTGCCAGCAGTCCCCAGGGGGTGAACACTGAAGCTTTCTTT	CASSPQGVNTEAFF
TRBJ2-2	NA	TRBD2	TRBV18	TGTGCCAGCTCGCCACAAAGACGGACTAGCGGGGGGAACACCGGGGAGCTGTTTTTT	CASSPQRRTSGGNTGELFF
TRBJ1-2	few	TRBD1	TRBV4-3	TGCGCCAGCAGCCAAGACAGGGGGCAAAACTATGGCTACACCTTC	CASSQDRGQNYGYTF
TRBJ1-4	NA	TRBD1	TRBV29-1	TGCAGCGTAAATACCGGGACAGCGGTTGAAAAACTGTTTTTT	CSVNTGTAVEKLFF
TRBJ2-3	NA	NA	TRBV5-4	TGTGCCAGCAGCTTGTCCTCGAGCACAGATACGCAGTATTTT	CASSLSSSTDTQYF
TRBJ1-6	few	NA	TRBV5-4	TGTGCCAGCAGCCAAGGACTTATGCCCCTCCACTTT	CASSQGLMPLHF